This T cell receptor (beta chain) was captured in a study of blood T cell repertoires in COVID-19. Study summary: Specimens from acute and convalescent COVID-19 originated in the United States, Italy and Spain. Nucleic acid was either cDNA or gDNA, and it came from T cells, B-cell-depleted T cells, or PBMCs.

The CDR3 is made up of 16 amino acids. The germline gives CDR1 KGHDR, CDR2 SFDVKD. V dropped 4 bases and J dropped 5; count of bases not matched to a gene: 9. In the authors' methods: Amplified reference gene primers provided the basis for estimating nucleated cell counts. Repertoires were generated with immunoSEQ multiplex PCR, while TCRdb's copy carries only in-frame clones and drops some. That table furnishes V, J and clone size, whereas the DNA furnished D and trimming. The data show 250,000 to 300,000 clones, more than 85% seen once. This sequence was found in a man aged 35 to 55 with acute or convalescent COVID-19. Material for sequencing was peripheral blood. The chain couples TRBV24-1 to TRBJ2-2, with 7 bases that match TRBD1. CDR3 residues: CATSEPRQGWTGELFF. In DNA, the CDR3 is TGTGCCACCAGTGAACCGAGACAGGGATGGACCGGGGAGCTGTTTTTT.